This T cell receptor beta chain stems from a study of neurological immune-mediated disorders. The study's findings and limits: Subjects shared no identical expanded-clone CDR3 amino acid sequences, suggesting private TCR-beta repertoires in all groups. HTLV-1-associated myelopathy had the most TCR clonal expansion, while multiple sclerosis had the least, a level that fell below healthy controls. No link was found between any clinical or MRI feature and the multiple sclerosis repertoire cluster.

This CDR3 has 14 amino acids. The germline gives CDR1 SGHKS, CDR2 YYEKEE (reference sequence). V lost 9 bases to trimming and J lost 1 base, with 14 bases between them. From 15-18 subjects, every sequencing run obtained over 180 million TCR-beta sequences. TCRdb used MiXCR to reprocess the 5' RACE reads, holding one entry per CDR3 protein. The sample includes around 58,000 distinct CDR3 sequences, 3% to 4% seen only once; the top ten take 6% to 9%. This clonotype appeared many times. The antigen is undetermined. The TCR sequence derives from a woman aged 55-69 years with multiple sclerosis. The sample consisted of PBMCs. The chain is built from TRBV5-5 and TRBJ2-1; D possibly corresponds to TRBD1 (6 bases). The CDR3 DNA reads TGTGCCACAGGTGGCAGGGGTTCCTACAATGAGCAGTTCTTC. This translates into CATGGRGSYNEQFF.